This T cell receptor beta chain emerged from a study of shared clonotypes between healthy human individuals. CD8 memory merged CD45RO+ cells and CCR7-negative CD45RA+ TemRA cells into one population. J was trimmed by 1 base and V by 3 bases; bases with no gene match: 10. Germline V gene data show CDR1 as KGHSH and CDR2 as LQKENI. The CDR3 has 18 residues. The study ran the assay at deep level. Per sorted-subset replicate PCR, input was around 220 ng DNA, representing some 30,000 T cell genomes. Produced via immunoSEQ multiplex PCR; TCRdb's table is partial and in-frame only. The sample contains about 380,000 clones, roughly 96% of which appear only once.

Material for sequencing was memory CD8+ T cells sorted from blood. Subset noted: CD45RO+ cells pooled with CCR7-negative TemRA cells. The chain is built from TRBV18 and TRBJ2-4; 9 positions match TRBD2. The receptor comes from a man aged 25-45 years in good health. The CDR3 spells CASSPWPSGTPAKNIQYF. The CDR3 nucleotides are TGTGCCAGCTCACCTTGGCCTAGCGGGACCCCGGCCAAAAACATTCAGTACTTC. The whole variable domain, filled in from reference TRBV18 and TRBJ2-4, reads NAGVMQNPRHLVRRRGQEARLRCSPMKGHSHVYWYRQLPEEGLKFMVYLQKENIIDESGMPKERFSAEFPKEGPSILRIQQVVRGDSAAYFCASSPWPSGTPAKNIQYFGAGTRLSVL.